This entry lists 32 T cell receptor beta chains sequenced from one sample in a study of vaccination and CD4 T cells after COVID-19. Sequenced with the Oncomine TCR Beta short-read assay was DNA taken from cultured CD4+ T cells. Via MiXCR, TCRdb re-called the PCR reads, giving one row per CDR3 protein. The repertoire holds approximately 16,000 distinct CDR3 sequences, with roughly 80% as singletons. Their specific antigens are unknown. Noted treatment: approximately nine-day PBMC culture with coronavirus spike peptide pools or control peptides (ViraFEST assay). The sample consisted of CD4+ T cells from blood, cultured in vitro, taken after SARS-CoV-2 vaccination. Receptors were obtained from a human donor who received a COVID-19 vaccine.

The gene calls are TRBV20-1 and TRBJ2-3, with TRBD2 matching over 8 bases. Germline V CDR1 and CDR2: DFQATT, SNEGSKA (reference sequence). This CDR3 region has 15 residues. V shed 4 bases, J shed 2 bases, and the junction held 8 bases outside the gene matches. The CDR3 nucleotides read TGCAGTGCTACCCGGGGTAGCGGGGACACAGATACGCAGTATTTT. It encodes CSATRGSGDTDTQYF.

This clonotype was recorded a few times. The gene calls are TRBV13 and TRBJ2-2; 7 bases fit TRBD2. Germline V lookup: CDR1 PRHDT, CDR2 FYEKMQ (reference sequence). This CDR3 has 16 residues. V shed 1 base and J 0 bases; nucleotides not matched to a gene: 2. CDR3 region: CASSLDRGANTGELFF. Written as DNA, the CDR3 is TGTGCCAGCAGCTTAGATCGGGGGGCGAACACCGGGGAGCTGTTTTTT.

This chain uses TRBV27 with TRBJ2-7, with 7 bases identical to TRBD2. The CDR3 is made up of 18 amino acids. V shed 4 bases and J 2 bases; nucleotides not matched to a gene: 17. Germline CDR1 MNHEY, CDR2 SMNVEV (reference sequence). CDR3 residues: CASSSVGGSGLSPYEQYF. The CDR3 DNA sequence: TGTGCCAGCAGTTCAGTCGGTGGTAGCGGGCTCTCCCCCTACGAGCAGTACTTC.

This clonotype was detected once. The V gene is TRBV20-1, the J gene TRBJ2-1; the D gene is possibly TRBD1 (6 bases). Germline V gene sequence: CDR1 DFQATT, CDR2 SNEGSKA (reference sequence). This CDR3 spans 13 amino acids. V shed 5 bases and J shed 4 bases, with 12 bases lying between them. CDR3 nucleotide sequence: TGCAGTGCTTCGAGGACAGCATACAATGAGCAGTTCTTC. Amino acids: CSASRTAYNEQFF.

The chain links TRBV21-1 to TRBJ1-5; the table's TRBD1 call for D was not verified on the DNA. TRBV21-1 is assigned pseudogene status. The CDR3 length is 15 residues. DNA of the CDR3: TGTGCCAGCAGCGAAGACAGGGTTAGCAATCAGCCCCAGCATTTT. Amino acids: CASSEDRVSNQPQHF.

The chain is built from TRBV16 and TRBJ1-3; no clear D gene. V lost 4 bases and J lost 8, with 15 bases in between. The CDR3 runs to 14 residues. CDR1 is KGHSY and CDR2 is FQNENV in the germline V gene. CDR3 DNA sequence: TGTGCCAGCAGCCCCCAAAGGTCGTTGGACACCATATATTTT. It translates to CASSPQRSLDTIYF.

This chain connects TRBV19 to TRBJ1-5, with 7 positions matching TRBD1. Germline CDR1 LNHDA, CDR2 SQIVND (reference sequence). Unmatched junction bases numbered 8, after V lost 5 bases and J lost 4 bases. The CDR3 is made up of 15 amino acids. The CDR3 here is CASSAVDRVNQPQHF. The CDR3 DNA reads as TGTGCCAGTAGTGCTGTCGACAGGGTAAATCAGCCCCAGCATTTT.

J is TRBJ2-7 and V is TRBV11-3, with a possible D match to TRBD2 (5 bases). V shed 3 bases and J shed 4 bases, with 13 bases lying between them. Per germline, CDR1 SGHNT and CDR2 YENEEA. There are 14 residues in the CDR3. The CDR3 bases are TGTGCCAGCAGCTTTCGTTCCGGGGTATACGAGCAGTACTTC. It yields the protein CASSFRSGVYEQYF.

The chain carries TRBV10-3 and TRBJ2-5; 11 nucleotides agree with TRBD2. Trimming removed 3 bases from V and 6 bases from J; junction bases left unmatched: 9. Germline CDR1 is ENHRY and CDR2 is SYGVKD. CDR3 length: 16 amino acids. The chain's CDR3 is CAISEGLAGGQKTQYF. The CDR3, as DNA: TGTGCCATCAGTGAAGGTCTAGCGGGGGGTCAAAAGACCCAGTACTTC.

The rearrangement links TRBV20-1 to TRBJ1-1, with D perhaps TRBD1 (6 bases). With 2 bases removed from V and 10 bases from J, the gap between germline ends came to 11 bases. Germline CDR1 DFQATT, CDR2 SNEGSKA (reference sequence). The CDR3 runs 11 residues. The CDR3 bases are TGCAGTGCTAGATCTATCAGGGGAGCTTTCTTT. It translates to CSARSIRGAFF.

The chain employs TRBV21-1 and TRBJ2-7. TRBV21-1 is marked as a pseudogene. This CDR3 contains 14 residues. For the CDR3, the DNA is TGTGCCAGCAGCCAACCCCACACGTACTACGAGCAGTACTTC. It is translated as CASSQPHTYYEQYF.

The chain links TRBV6-1 to TRBJ1-1, with D possibly TRBD1 on 6 matching bases. The CDR3 totals 13 residues. CDR1 is MNHNS, CDR2 SASEGT, per germline. The V end was cut by 6 bases, the J end by 3 bases, with 11 bases between. CDR3: CASSQQGYTEAFF. CDR3 bases: TGTGCCAGCAGCCAACAGGGATACACTGAAGCTTTCTTT.

The V call is TRBV6-5, the J call TRBJ1-2; D ambiguous. The V gene's germline CDR1 is MNHEY and CDR2 SVGAGI. Trimming took 0 bases from V and 1 from J, leaving 12 bases between them. This CDR3 is 16 amino acids long. The DNA for the CDR3 is TGTGCCAGCAGTTACTCGATGTCTCCTGTTAACTATGGCTACACCTTC. It codes for CASSYSMSPVNYGYTF.

CDR3 loop: CAISESGRFEAFF. DNA of the CDR3: TGTGCCATCAGTGAGTCCGGACGGTTTGAAGCTTTCTTT. The chain combines TRBV10-3 with TRBJ1-1; no definite D call. V was trimmed by 0 bases and J by 7 bases, leaving 9 bases between them. The CDR3 contains 13 residues. Germline loops: CDR1 ENHRY, CDR2 SYGVKD.

The chain joins TRBV12-3 or TRBV12-4 to TRBJ1-6; D not certain. The ends were cut back, 3 bases at V and 7 bases at J, with 7 bases in the middle. This CDR3 contains 13 residues. The CDR3: CASSFNGNSPLHF. CDR3 nucleotide sequence: TGTGCCAGCAGTTTCAACGGAAATTCACCCCTCCACTTT.

The rearrangement joins TRBV7-9 to TRBJ1-5; D is unresolved. V was cut by 0 bases and J by 4 bases, with 4 bases left in between. CDR1 is SEHNR, CDR2 FQNEAQ, per germline (reference sequence). This CDR3 is built from 13 residues. The CDR3 here is CASSLAQNQPQHF. The CDR3 DNA sequence: TGTGCCAGCAGCTTAGCGCAGAATCAGCCCCAGCATTTT.

The V and J genes are TRBV7-8 and TRBJ1-1; possibly TRBD1 for D (5 bases). With 0 bases removed from V and 6 bases from J, the gap between germline ends came to 14 bases. The CDR3 extends over 15 amino acids. Germline V lookup: CDR1 SGHVS, CDR2 FQNEAQ. The CDR3 DNA reads as TGTGCCAGCAGCTTAGCTAGAGGGGCCGGGCCTGAAGCTTTCTTT. Its protein is CASSLARGAGPEAFF.

This clonotype was counted only a few times. The chain recombines TRBV7-9 with TRBJ1-2, with TRBD1 matching over 7 bases. This CDR3 spans 14 amino acids. Germline V gives CDR1 SEHNR, CDR2 FQNEAQ (reference sequence). V shed 1 base, J shed 3 bases, and the junction held 2 bases outside the gene matches. CDR3 region: CASSLVQGHYGYTF. CDR3 nucleotide sequence: TGTGCCAGCAGCTTAGTACAGGGGCACTATGGCTACACCTTC.

This clonotype is medium-sized in the sample. The chain recombines TRBV5-4 with TRBJ2-3; 13 bases fit TRBD2. V shed 1 base and J 3 bases; nucleotides not matched to a gene: 2. CDR1 is SGHNT and CDR2 is YYREEE in the germline V gene (reference sequence). CDR3 length: 16 residues. As DNA, the CDR3 is TGTGCCAGCAGCTTGACTAGCGGGGGGGATACAGATACGCAGTATTTT. The encoded protein is CASSLTSGGDTDTQYF. Supplemented by reference TRBV5-4 and TRBJ2-3, the full variable domain reads ETGVTQSPTHLIKTRGQQVTLRCSSQSGHNTVSWYQQALGQGPQFIFQYYREEENGRGNFPPRFSGLQFPNYSSELNVNALELDDSALYLCASSLTSGGDTDTQYFGPGTRLTVL.

This clonotype appeared a few times. The chain combines TRBV15 with TRBJ1-4; no firm D call. The CDR3 loop spans 16 amino acids. Germline lookup yields CDR1 LNHNV and CDR2 YYDKDF (reference sequence). Trimming removed 1 base at V and 0 bases at J, with 9 bases between. CDR3 DNA sequence: TGTGCCACCAGCAGAGTGCGGCAGGCAACTAATGAAAAACTGTTTTTT. Its translation: CATSRVRQATNEKLFF.

This sequence joins TRBV20-1 and TRBJ2-5, with TRBD2 identical over 13 bases. V was pared by 3 bases and J by 1 base, with 5 bases of the junction left unmatched. Germline CDR1 reads DFQATT; CDR2 reads SNEGSKA (reference sequence). The length of the CDR3 is 16 residues. The DNA for the CDR3 is TGCAGTGCTAGCCCACGGACTAGCGGGGGCCAAGAGACCCAGTACTTC. The encoded protein is CSASPRTSGGQETQYF.

The chain recombines TRBV2 with TRBJ2-2; 8 positions match TRBD1. The CDR3 covers 15 residues. CDR1 is SNHLY and CDR2 is FYNNEI in the germline V gene. The V segment lost 6 bases and the J segment 5 bases; nucleotides outside the gene matches: 8. The CDR3 sequence: CASRDQGAVTGELFF. Written as DNA, the CDR3 is TGTGCCAGCAGGGACCAGGGGGCTGTGACCGGGGAGCTGTTTTTT.

The rearrangement uses TRBV15 and TRBJ2-1; maybe TRBD2 (7 bases). This CDR3 has 15 residues. Germline V gene sequence: CDR1 LNHNV, CDR2 YYDKDF (reference sequence). The ends were cut back, 7 bases at V and 5 bases at J, with 18 bases in the middle. The CDR3: CATTPLRRGHNEQFF. The CDR3 bases are TGTGCCACCACCCCTTTGCGGCGGGGGCACAATGAGCAGTTCTTC.

The chain combines TRBV6-5 with TRBJ1-3, with D uncertain. CDR1 and CDR2 from the germline V gene are MNHEY and SVGAGI. This CDR3 contains 14 residues. Trimming pared 2 bases from V and 7 bases from J, leaving 12 bases between. CDR3 protein: CASSYETSRNTIYF. The DNA of the CDR3 is TGTGCCAGCAGTTACGAGACAAGTCGGAACACCATATATTTT.

The chain links TRBV20-1 to TRBJ1-5, with 10 nucleotides matching TRBD1. The V segment lost 2 bases and the J segment 4 bases; nucleotides outside the gene matches: 5. From germline, CDR1 is DFQATT and CDR2 SNEGSKA (reference sequence). This CDR3 has 15 amino acids. The CDR3 spells CSARNGQGDNQPQHF. The CDR3 DNA is TGCAGTGCTAGAAACGGACAGGGGGATAATCAGCCCCAGCATTTT.

The gene calls are TRBV5-1 and TRBJ1-2; D gene ambiguous. Germline CDR1 SGHRS, CDR2 YFSETQ. The CDR3 is 14 amino acids. Trimming took off 0 bases at V and 2 bases at J, with 8 bases between the two ends. DNA for the CDR3: TGCGCCAGCAGCTTGGACCCAAGAAACTATGGCTACACCTTC. Translated: CASSLDPRNYGYTF.

The genes are TRBV20-1 and TRBJ1-2; perhaps TRBD1 as D (6 bases). The CDR3 has 13 residues. The germline V gene encodes CDR1 DFQATT and CDR2 SNEGSKA (reference sequence). V lost 5 bases and J lost 1, with 11 bases in between. CDR3 nucleotide sequence: TGCAGTGCTGAGGACAGAATTAACTATGGCTACACCTTC. This gives the protein CSAEDRINYGYTF.

The J gene is TRBJ2-7, the V gene TRBV6-1; 14 bases map to TRBD2. The CDR3 sequence is 16 residues long. The germline V gene encodes CDR1 MNHNS and CDR2 SASEGT. Trimming at V came to 3 bases and at J to 2 bases, leaving 3 bases not matched to a gene. The CDR3 loop is CASSDPGLAGAYEQYF. In DNA form, the CDR3 reads TGTGCCAGCAGTGACCCGGGACTAGCGGGGGCCTACGAGCAGTACTTC.

The J gene is TRBJ2-1, the V gene TRBV27; the match to TRBD1 covers 8 bases. The CDR3 is 16 residues long. Trimming cost V 5 bases and J 3 bases; bases outside gene matches: 9. Germline assignment: CDR1 MNHEY and CDR2 SMNVEV (reference sequence). The CDR3 is CASSTRTGWNYNEQFF. DNA of the CDR3: TGTGCCAGCAGTACCCGGACAGGGTGGAACTACAATGAGCAGTTCTTC.

The chain combines TRBV7-6 with TRBJ1-5, with D perhaps TRBD1 (6 bases). The V end lost 5 bases, the J end lost 5 bases, and 10 bases lay between the germline ends. Per the germline V gene, CDR1 is SGHVS and CDR2 is FNYEAQ. The CDR3 sequence is 13 residues long. The CDR3 nucleotides read TGTGCCAGCAGCCCACAGGGTGATCAGCCCCAGCATTTT. Amino acids: CASSPQGDQPQHF.

This clonotype rates as medium-sized. The rearrangement uses TRBV7-8 and TRBJ2-3; unclear D gene. V was shortened by 1 base and J by 2 bases, with 13 bases between the two germline ends. Germline CDR1 SGHVS, CDR2 FQNEAQ. The CDR3 extends over 16 amino acids. The DNA for the CDR3 is TGTGCCAGCAGCTTAGTCGTCGGACCCTTCACAGATACGCAGTATTTT. It encodes CASSLVVGPFTDTQYF.

The chain is built from TRBV20-1 and TRBJ2-7; 9 nucleotides agree with TRBD1. The CDR3 is made up of 17 amino acids. After removal of 0 bases from V and 4 bases from J, the junction contained 13 bases not matched to a gene. Looked up from germline, CDR1 is DFQATT and CDR2 is SNEGSKA (reference sequence). The CDR3 region has the DNA TGCAGTGCTAGAGATGGGACCCGACAGGGGGTCACGTACGAGCAGTACTTC. Residues: CSARDGTRQGVTYEQYF.